Below are 10 T cell receptor beta chains sequenced from a single sample in a study of cytomegalovirus exposure and HLA in healthy donors. The PCR had 60 Vbeta and 13 Jbeta primers. Measured with immunoSEQ multiplex PCR; TCRdb has only the in-frame clones, and not every one. The repertoire table contains roughly 39,000 clones. Material for sequencing was PBMCs. The source is a woman in her thirties in good health and CMV-seropositive.

V usage is TRBV5-1 and J usage is TRBJ2-1, with D possibly matching TRBD1 (6 bases). Trimming took off 4 bases at V and 7 bases at J, with 18 bases between the two ends. The CDR3 consists of 15 residues. Germline V gives CDR1 SGHRS, CDR2 YFSETQ. The CDR3 loop is CASSPRQAPRNEQFF. Written as DNA, the CDR3 is TGCGCCAGCAGCCCTCGACAGGCTCCGAGGAATGAGCAGTTCTTC.

The CDR3 DNA reads as TGTGCCAGCAGCTTACTTGAGAACAGGGGACTCACTGAAGCTTTCTTT. It translates to CASSLLENRGLTEAFF. This sequence joins TRBV5-6 and TRBJ1-1; 7 bases are a match to TRBD1. Germline CDR1 is SGHDT and CDR2 is YYEEEE. V gave up 2 bases and J gave up 4 bases; unmatched junction bases: 11. The CDR3 contains 16 residues.

V and J are TRBV19 and TRBJ2-5; weak D call: TRBD1 (5 bases). V lost 3 bases to trimming and J lost 5 bases, with 10 bases between them. CDR3 length: 13 amino acids. CDR1 and CDR2 from the germline V gene are LNHDA and SQIVND (reference sequence). The CDR3 nucleotides read TGTGCCAGTAGTATTGACAGCTGGGAGACCCAGTACTTC. Translated, it gives CASSIDSWETQYF.

The rearrangement joins TRBV28 to TRBJ2-7; TRBD2 aligns across 10 bases. The germline gives CDR1 MDHEN, CDR2 SYDVKM. The CDR3 length is 16 residues. Trimming at V came to 6 bases and at J to 2 bases, leaving 10 bases not matched to a gene. This chain's CDR3 is CASSFSGGPTPYEQYF. The CDR3 DNA reads as TGTGCCAGCAGCTTTAGCGGGGGGCCCACCCCCTACGAGCAGTACTTC.

This chain uses TRBV5-1 with TRBJ2-1, with D maybe TRBD2 (6 bases). The germline V and J ends were trimmed by 0 bases and 6 bases, with 7 bases remaining between them. Germline assignment: CDR1 SGHRS and CDR2 YFSETQ. This CDR3 contains 13 residues. In nucleotides, the CDR3 is TGCGCCAGCAGCTTGGGGGGGGTCAATGAGCAGTTCTTC. Translating gives CASSLGGVNEQFF.

V usage is TRBV6-5 and J usage is TRBJ2-7; 7 positions agree with TRBD1. Germline V CDR1 and CDR2: MNHEY, SVGAGI. Trimming removed 5 bases from V and 3 bases from J; junction bases left unmatched: 7. This CDR3 has 14 amino acids. The CDR3 DNA reads TGTGCCAGCAGTCGCCGGGACAGCTACTACGAGCAGTACTTC. Protein: CASSRRDSYYEQYF.

The CDR3 is CASSPWSGDYEQYF. CDR3 nucleotides: TGTGCCAGTAGTCCCTGGAGCGGGGACTACGAGCAGTACTTC. The gene calls are TRBV19 and TRBJ2-7; 7 nucleotides align to TRBD2. The CDR3 covers 14 residues. After removal of 5 bases from V and 3 bases from J, the junction contained 7 bases not matched to a gene. CDR1 is LNHDA, CDR2 SQIVND, per germline (reference sequence).

The chain links TRBV28 to TRBJ1-3, with 9 positions matching TRBD1. This CDR3 is 15 amino acids long. The V segment lost 4 bases and the J segment 4 bases; nucleotides outside the gene matches: 5. Germline V lookup: CDR1 MDHEN, CDR2 SYDVKM. CDR3 residues: CASSWTGAEGNTIYF. The CDR3 DNA reads TGTGCCAGCAGTTGGACAGGGGCGGAAGGAAACACCATATATTTT.

The chain combines TRBV7-9 with TRBJ2-7; 7 bases are a match to TRBD1. The CDR3 runs 14 residues. V lost 4 bases to trimming and J lost 8 bases; unmatched junction nucleotides: 11. Germline values: CDR1 SEHNR, CDR2 FQNEAQ (reference sequence). The CDR3 spells CASSSGTVGSQQYF. CDR3 nucleotides: TGTGCCAGCAGCTCCGGGACAGTCGGCTCCCAGCAGTACTTC.

The V and J genes are TRBV15 and TRBJ1-1, with TRBD1 identical over 10 bases. There are 15 residues in the CDR3. Germline V gene lookup returns CDR1 LNHNV and CDR2 YYDKDF (reference sequence). Trimming cost V 4 bases and J 2 bases; bases outside gene matches: 4. CDR3 sequence: CATSTRTGGNTEAFF. The CDR3 DNA is TGTGCCACCAGCACCAGGACAGGGGGAAACACTGAAGCTTTCTTT.